This record concerns one TCR beta chain sequence. Libraries were prepared by immunoSEQ multiplex PCR; TCRdb keeps only in-frame clonotypes and omits some of them. This table holds around 100,000 clones, around nine tenths found once. V shed 1 base and J 8 bases; nucleotides not matched to a gene: 12. Germline CDR1 reads MGHDK; CDR2 reads SYGVNS. CDR3 length: 16 amino acids. This sample was taken from a study of siplizumab effects on memory and regulatory T cells. The chain uses TRBV25-1 and TRBJ1-1; 8 bases match TRBD1. The receptor was isolated from a human donor in good health. Sample: CD4+ T cells sorted from blood. The CDR3 nucleotides read TGTGCCAGCAGTGAATTAGGGGACAGGAATCCCTGGGAAGCTTTCTTT. This sequence encodes CASSELGDRNPWEAFF. The full variable domain, in which reference TRBV25-1 and TRBJ1-1 provide the parts outside the CDR3, is EADIYQTPRYLVIGTGKKITLECSQTMGHDKMYWYQQDPGMELHLIHYSYGVNSTEKGDLSSESTVSRIRTEHFPLTLESARPSHTSQYLCASSELGDRNPWEAFFGQGTRLTVV.